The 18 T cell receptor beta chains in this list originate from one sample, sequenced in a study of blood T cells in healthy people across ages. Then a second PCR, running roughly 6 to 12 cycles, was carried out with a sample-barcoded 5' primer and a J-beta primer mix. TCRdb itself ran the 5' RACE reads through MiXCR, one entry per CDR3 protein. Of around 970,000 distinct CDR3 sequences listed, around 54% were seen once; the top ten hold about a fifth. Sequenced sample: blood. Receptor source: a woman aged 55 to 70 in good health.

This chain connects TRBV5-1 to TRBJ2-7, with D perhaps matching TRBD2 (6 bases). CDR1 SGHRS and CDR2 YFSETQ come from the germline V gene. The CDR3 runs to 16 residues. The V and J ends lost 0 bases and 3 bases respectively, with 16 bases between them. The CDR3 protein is CASSLEAGWVDYEQYF. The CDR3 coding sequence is TGCGCCAGCAGCTTGGAGGCGGGGTGGGTTGACTACGAGCAGTACTTC.

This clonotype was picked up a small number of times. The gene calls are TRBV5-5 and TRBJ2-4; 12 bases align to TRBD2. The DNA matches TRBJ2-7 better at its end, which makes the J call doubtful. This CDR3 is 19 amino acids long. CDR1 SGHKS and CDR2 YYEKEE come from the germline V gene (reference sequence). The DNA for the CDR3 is TGTGCCAGCAGCTTCCGGGTCAGTCGGACTAGCGGGACCCTTTACGAGCAGTACTTC. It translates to CASSFRVSRTSGTLYEQYF.

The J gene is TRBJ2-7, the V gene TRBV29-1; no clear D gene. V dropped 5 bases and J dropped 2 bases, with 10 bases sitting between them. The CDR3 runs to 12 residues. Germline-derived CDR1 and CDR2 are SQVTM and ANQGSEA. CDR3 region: CSVKVVPYEQYF. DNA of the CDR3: TGCAGCGTTAAAGTTGTACCCTACGAGCAGTACTTC.

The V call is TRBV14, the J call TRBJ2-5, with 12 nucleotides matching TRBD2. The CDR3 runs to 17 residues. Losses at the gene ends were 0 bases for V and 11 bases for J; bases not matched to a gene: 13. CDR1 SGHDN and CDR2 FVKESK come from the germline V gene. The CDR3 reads CASSQEKRLAGGAQQYF. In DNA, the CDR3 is TGTGCCAGCAGCCAAGAAAAGCGTCTAGCGGGAGGGGCGCAGCAGTACTTC.

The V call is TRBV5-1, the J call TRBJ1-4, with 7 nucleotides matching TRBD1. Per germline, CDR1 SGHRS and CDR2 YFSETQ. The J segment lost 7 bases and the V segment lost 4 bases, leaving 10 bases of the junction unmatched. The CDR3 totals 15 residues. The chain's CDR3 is CASSDTGTVGEKLFF. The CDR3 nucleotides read TGCGCCAGCAGCGACACCGGGACAGTAGGTGAAAAACTGTTTTTT.

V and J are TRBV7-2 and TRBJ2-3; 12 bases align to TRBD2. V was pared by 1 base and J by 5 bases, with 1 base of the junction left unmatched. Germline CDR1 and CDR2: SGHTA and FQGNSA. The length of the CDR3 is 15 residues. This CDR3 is CASSLELAGGDTQYF. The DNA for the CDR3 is TGTGCCAGCAGCTTAGAACTAGCGGGGGGAGATACGCAGTATTTT.

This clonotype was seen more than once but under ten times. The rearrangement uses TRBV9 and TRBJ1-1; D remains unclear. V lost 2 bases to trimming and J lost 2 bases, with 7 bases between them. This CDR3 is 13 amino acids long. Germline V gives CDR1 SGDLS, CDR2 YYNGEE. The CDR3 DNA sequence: TGTGCCAGCAGCGTCGGAGCAAACACTGAAGCTTTCTTT. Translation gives CASSVGANTEAFF.

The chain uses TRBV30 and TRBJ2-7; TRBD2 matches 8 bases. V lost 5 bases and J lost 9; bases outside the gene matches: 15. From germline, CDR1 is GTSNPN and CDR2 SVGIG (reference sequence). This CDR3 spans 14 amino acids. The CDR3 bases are TGTGCCTGGTTTAGCGGGACTTTATCCGGCGGGCAGTACTTC. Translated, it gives CAWFSGTLSGGQYF.

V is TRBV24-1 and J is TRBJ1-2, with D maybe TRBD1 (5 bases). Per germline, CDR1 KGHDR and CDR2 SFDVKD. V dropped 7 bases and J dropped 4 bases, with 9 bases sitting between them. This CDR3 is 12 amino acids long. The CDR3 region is CATSVDSYGYTF. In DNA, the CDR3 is TGTGCCACCAGCGTCGACAGCTATGGCTACACCTTC.

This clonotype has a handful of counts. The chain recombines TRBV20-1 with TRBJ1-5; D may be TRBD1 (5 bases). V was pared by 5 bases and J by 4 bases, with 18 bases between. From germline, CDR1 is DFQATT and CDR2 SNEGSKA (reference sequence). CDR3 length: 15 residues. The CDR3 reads CSAFSITGKNQPQHF. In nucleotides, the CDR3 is TGCAGTGCTTTCTCCATAACAGGAAAGAATCAGCCCCAGCATTTT.

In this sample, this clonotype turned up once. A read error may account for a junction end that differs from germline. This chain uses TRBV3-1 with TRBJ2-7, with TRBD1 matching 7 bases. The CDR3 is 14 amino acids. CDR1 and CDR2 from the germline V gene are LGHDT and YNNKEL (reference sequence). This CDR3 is CASSSRQGRNEQYF. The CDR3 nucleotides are TGCGCCAGCAGCAGCCGACAGGGTAGGAACGAGCAGTACTTC.

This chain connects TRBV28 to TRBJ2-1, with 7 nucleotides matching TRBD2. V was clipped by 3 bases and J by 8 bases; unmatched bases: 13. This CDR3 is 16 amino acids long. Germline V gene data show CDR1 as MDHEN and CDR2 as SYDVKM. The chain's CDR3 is CASSFAGRPQSDEQFF. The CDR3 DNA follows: TGTGCCAGCAGTTTTGCCGGGAGGCCCCAATCGGATGAGCAGTTCTTC.

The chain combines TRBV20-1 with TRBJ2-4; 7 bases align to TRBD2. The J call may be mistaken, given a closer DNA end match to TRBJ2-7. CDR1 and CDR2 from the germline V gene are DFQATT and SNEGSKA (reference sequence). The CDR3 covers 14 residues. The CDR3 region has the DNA TGCAGTGCCACCCCGGGAGGCCTCTCCTACGAGCAGTACTTC. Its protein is CSATPGGLSYEQYF.

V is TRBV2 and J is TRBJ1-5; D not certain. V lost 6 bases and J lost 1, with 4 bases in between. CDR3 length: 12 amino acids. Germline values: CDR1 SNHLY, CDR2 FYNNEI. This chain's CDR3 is CASRRSNQPQHF. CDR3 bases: TGTGCCAGCAGGAGAAGCAATCAGCCCCAGCATTTT.

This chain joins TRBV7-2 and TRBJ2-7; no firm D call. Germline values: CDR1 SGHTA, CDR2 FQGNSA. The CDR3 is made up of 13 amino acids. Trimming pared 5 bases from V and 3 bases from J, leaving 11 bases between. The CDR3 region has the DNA TGTGCCAGCAGCGCGCAATCAGGCTACGAGCAGTACTTC. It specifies CASSAQSGYEQYF.

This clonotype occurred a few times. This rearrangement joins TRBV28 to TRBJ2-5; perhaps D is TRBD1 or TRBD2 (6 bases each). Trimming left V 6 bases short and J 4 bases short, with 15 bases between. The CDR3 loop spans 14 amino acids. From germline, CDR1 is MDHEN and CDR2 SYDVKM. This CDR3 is CASSKGGYRETQYF. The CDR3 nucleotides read TGTGCCAGCAGCAAAGGGGGGTATCGAGAGACCCAGTACTTC.

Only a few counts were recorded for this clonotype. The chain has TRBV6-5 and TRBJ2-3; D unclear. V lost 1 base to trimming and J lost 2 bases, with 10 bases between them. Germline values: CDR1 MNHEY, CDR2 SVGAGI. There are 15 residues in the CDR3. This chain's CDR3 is CASSYLAMDTDTQYF. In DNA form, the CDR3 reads TGTGCCAGCAGTTACTTGGCGATGGACACAGATACGCAGTATTTT.

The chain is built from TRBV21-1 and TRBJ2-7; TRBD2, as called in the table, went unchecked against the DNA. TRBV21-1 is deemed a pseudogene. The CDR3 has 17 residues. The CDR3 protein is CASWQELAGESDYEQYF. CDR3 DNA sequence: TGTGCCAGCTGGCAGGAACTAGCGGGAGAAAGCGACTACGAGCAGTACTTC.